This record concerns one T cell receptor beta chain sequence. This entry belongs to a study of cytomegalovirus exposure and HLA in healthy donors. 60 Vbeta and 13 Jbeta primers were used in PCR. In the authors' workflow: As a later analysis found, there were 82 million or so unique TCR beta chains, of which some 10 million were shared. Profiling relied on immunoSEQ multiplex PCR, and the TCRdb table lists in-frame clones only, not all of them. V and J calls and clone size follow that table, whereas D and trimming were derived from the DNA. The data contain nearly 95,000 clones, 60% to 80% of them singletons. The germline V gene encodes CDR1 SGHTA and CDR2 FQGTGA. V gave up 5 bases and J gave up 2 bases, with 12 bases separating them. The CDR3 loop spans 14 amino acids.

The sequenced sample was PBMCs. The TCR comes from a woman aged 40-49 years in good health and CMV-seronegative. The chain combines TRBV7-3 with TRBJ1-1; D unresolved. The CDR3 loop is CASSPSAGNTEAFF. Here the CDR3 DNA reads TGTGCCAGCAGCCCCAGTGCGGGAAACACTGAAGCTTTCTTT.